Listed here are 8 T cell receptor beta chains from one sample, sequenced in a study of early T cells in non-severe SARS-CoV-2 infection. TCRdb used MiXCR to reprocess the 5' RACE reads, holding one entry per CDR3 protein. The profile shows about 56,000 distinct CDR3 sequences, over 13% of them singletons. The material was whole blood, obtained at baseline. The source is an adult who was a healthcare worker with PCR-confirmed SARS-CoV-2 infection or an uninfected control (not recorded which).

This clonotype was counted a few times. This chain links TRBV7-6 with TRBJ2-1; 11 positions match TRBD2. V lost 4 bases and J lost 8; bases outside the gene matches: 10. This CDR3 spans 16 amino acids. From germline, CDR1 is SGHVS and CDR2 FNYEAQ. Here the CDR3 DNA reads TGTGCCAGCAGCTCCGTAGCGGGAGGGCCACTGGATGAGCAGTTCTTC. Encoded protein: CASSSVAGGPLDEQFF.

V and J are TRBV12-3 or TRBV12-4 and TRBJ2-4; D ambiguous. Trimming stripped 4 bases from V and 6 bases from J, with 7 bases between. This CDR3 has 12 amino acids. CDR3 protein: CASSYRINIQYF. As DNA, the CDR3 is TGTGCCAGCAGTTATAGGATAAACATTCAGTACTTC.

The CDR3 nucleotides read TGCGCCAGCAGCCACCTACTAGCGGGGGACACAGATACGCAGTATTTT. Amino acids: CASSHLLAGDTDTQYF. This sequence joins TRBV4-1 and TRBJ2-3; TRBD2 aligns across 11 bases. J gave up 2 bases and V 3 bases, and 4 bases lay outside the gene matches. Germline CDR1 MGHRA, CDR2 YSYEKL. This CDR3 is built from 16 residues.

This clonotype turned up a few times. The V gene is TRBV18, the J gene TRBJ2-7, with a possible D match to TRBD1 (6 bases). The CDR3 totals 14 residues. V was pared by 3 bases and J by 4 bases, with 13 bases between. Germline values: CDR1 KGHSH, CDR2 LQKENI. CDR3 DNA sequence: TGTGCCAGCTCACCTGGGAACAGGGTTTACGAGCAGTACTTC. Protein: CASSPGNRVYEQYF. The whole variable domain, filled in from reference TRBV18 and TRBJ2-7, reads NAGVMQNPRHLVRRRGQEARLRCSPMKGHSHVYWYRQLPEEGLKFMVYLQKENIIDESGMPKERFSAEFPKEGPSILRIQQVVRGDSAAYFCASSPGNRVYEQYFGPGTRLTVT.

This clonotype was detected only a few times. The V gene is TRBV29-1, the J gene TRBJ2-3, with D possibly matching TRBD1 (7 bases). CDR1 is SQVTM, CDR2 ANQGSEA, per germline. V dropped 4 bases and J dropped 2 bases, with 10 bases sitting between them. The CDR3 has 13 amino acids. The DNA for the CDR3 is TGCAGCGTTGCGGAGGGGGCCACAGATACGCAGTATTTT. The encoded protein is CSVAEGATDTQYF.

This chain joins TRBV29-1 and TRBJ1-2; tentatively, D is TRBD1 (5 bases). Trimming removed 2 bases at V and 6 bases at J, with 10 bases between. The CDR3 totals 12 residues. Germline CDR1 is SQVTM and CDR2 is ANQGSEA. CDR3 nucleotides: TGCAGCGTTGAAAGGCAGGGTGATGGCTACACCTTC. It specifies CSVERQGDGYTF. The full variable domain, rest sourced from reference TRBV29-1 and TRBJ1-2, is SAVISQKPSRDICQRGTSLTIQCQVDSQVTMMFWYRQQPGQSLTLIATANQGSEATYESGFVIDKFPISRPNLTFSTLTVSNMSPEDSSIYLCSVERQGDGYTFGSGTRLTVV.

A few counts support this clonotype. V is TRBV7-2 and J is TRBJ2-3, with 12 positions matching TRBD2. The CDR3 covers 16 residues. The V segment lost 4 bases and the J segment 0 bases; nucleotides outside the gene matches: 2. CDR1 is SGHTA, CDR2 FQGNSA, per germline. As DNA, the CDR3 is TGTGCCAGCAGCTCCGGACTAGCGGGGAGCACAGATACGCAGTATTTT. This sequence encodes CASSSGLAGSTDTQYF. Filled out from reference TRBV7-2 and TRBJ2-3, the complete variable domain reads GAGVSQSPSNKVTEKGKDVELRCDPISGHTALYWYRQSLGQGLEFLIYFQGNSAPDKSGLPSDRFSAERTGGSVSTLTIQRTQQEDSAVYLCASSSGLAGSTDTQYFGPGTRLTVL.

Only a few counts were recorded for this clonotype. V is TRBV15 and J is TRBJ2-6; D gene uncertain. Germline CDR1 LNHNV, CDR2 YYDKDF (reference sequence). This CDR3 has 16 residues. Trimming stripped 0 bases from V and 0 bases from J, with 6 bases between. CDR3 protein: CATSRDDYSGANVLTF. The CDR3 bases are TGTGCCACCAGCAGAGATGATTACTCTGGGGCCAACGTCCTGACTTTC.